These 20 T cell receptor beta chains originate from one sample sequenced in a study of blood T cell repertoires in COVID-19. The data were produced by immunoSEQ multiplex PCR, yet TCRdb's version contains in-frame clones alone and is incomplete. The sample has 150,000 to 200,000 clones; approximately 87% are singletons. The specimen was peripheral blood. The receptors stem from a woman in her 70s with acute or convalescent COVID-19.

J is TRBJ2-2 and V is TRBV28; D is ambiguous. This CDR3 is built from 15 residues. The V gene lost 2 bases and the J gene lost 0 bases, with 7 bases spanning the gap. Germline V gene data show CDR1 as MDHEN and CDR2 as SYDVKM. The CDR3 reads CASSLGTANTGELFF. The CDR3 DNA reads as TGTGCCAGCAGTTTAGGCACAGCGAACACCGGGGAGCTGTTTTTT.

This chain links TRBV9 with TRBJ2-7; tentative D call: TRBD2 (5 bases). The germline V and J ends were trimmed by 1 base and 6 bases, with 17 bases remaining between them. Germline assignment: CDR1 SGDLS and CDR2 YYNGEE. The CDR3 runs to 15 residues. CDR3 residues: CASSVMGVGSGEQYF. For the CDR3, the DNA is TGTGCCAGCAGCGTAATGGGAGTTGGATCGGGCGAGCAGTACTTC.

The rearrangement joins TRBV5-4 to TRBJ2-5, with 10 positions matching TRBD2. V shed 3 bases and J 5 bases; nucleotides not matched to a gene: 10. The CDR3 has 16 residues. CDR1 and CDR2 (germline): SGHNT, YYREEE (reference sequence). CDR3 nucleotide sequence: TGTGCCAGCAGCTCCGGGACTAGCGCCGGGGGGGAGACCCAGTACTTC. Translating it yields CASSSGTSAGGETQYF.

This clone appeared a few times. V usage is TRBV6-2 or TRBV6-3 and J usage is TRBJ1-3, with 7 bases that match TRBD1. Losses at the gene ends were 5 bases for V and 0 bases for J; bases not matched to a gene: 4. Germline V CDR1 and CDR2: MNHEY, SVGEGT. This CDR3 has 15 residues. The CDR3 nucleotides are TGTGCCAGCAGTATGACAGGGACCTCTGGAAACACCATATATTTT. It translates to CASSMTGTSGNTIYF.

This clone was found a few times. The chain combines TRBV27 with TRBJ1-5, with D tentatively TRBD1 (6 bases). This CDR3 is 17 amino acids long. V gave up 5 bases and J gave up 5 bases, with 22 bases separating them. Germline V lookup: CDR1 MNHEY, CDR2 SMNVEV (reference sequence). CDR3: CASSPGRGGRGDQPQHF. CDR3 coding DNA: TGTGCCAGCAGTCCAGGGCGAGGGGGTAGAGGGGATCAGCCCCAGCATTTT.

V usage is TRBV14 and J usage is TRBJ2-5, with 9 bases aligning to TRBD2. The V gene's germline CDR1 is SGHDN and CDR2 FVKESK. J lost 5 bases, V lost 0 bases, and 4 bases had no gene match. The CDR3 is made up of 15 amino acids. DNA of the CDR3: TGTGCCAGCAGCCAAGATTCTAGCGGGGTTGAGACCCAGTACTTC. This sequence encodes CASSQDSSGVETQYF.

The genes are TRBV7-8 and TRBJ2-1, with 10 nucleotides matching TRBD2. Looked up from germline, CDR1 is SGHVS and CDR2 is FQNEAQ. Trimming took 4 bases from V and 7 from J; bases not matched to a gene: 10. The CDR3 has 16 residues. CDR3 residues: CASSSTLAGVPNEQFF. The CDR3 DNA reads TGTGCCAGCAGCTCCACCCTAGCGGGAGTTCCGAATGAGCAGTTCTTC. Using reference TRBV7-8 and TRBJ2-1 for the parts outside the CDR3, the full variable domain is GAGVSQSPRYKVAKRGQDVALRCDPISGHVSLFWYQQALGQGPEFLTYFQNEAQLDKSGLPSDRFFAERPEGSVSTLKIQRTQQEDSAVYLCASSSTLAGVPNEQFFGPGTRLTVL.

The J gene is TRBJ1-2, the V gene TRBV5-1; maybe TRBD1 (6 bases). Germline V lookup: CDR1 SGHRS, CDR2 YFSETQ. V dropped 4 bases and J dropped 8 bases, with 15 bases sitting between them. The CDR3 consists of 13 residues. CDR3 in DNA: TGCGCCAGCAGCGACAAGACAGGAGGAGGCTACACCTTC. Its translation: CASSDKTGGGYTF.

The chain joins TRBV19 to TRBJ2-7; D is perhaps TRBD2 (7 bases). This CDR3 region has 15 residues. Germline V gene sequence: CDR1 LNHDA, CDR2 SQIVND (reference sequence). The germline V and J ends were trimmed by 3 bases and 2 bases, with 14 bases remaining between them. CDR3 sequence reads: CASSILAGGPYEQYF. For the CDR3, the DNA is TGTGCCAGTAGTATTTTAGCCGGGGGGCCCTACGAGCAGTACTTC.

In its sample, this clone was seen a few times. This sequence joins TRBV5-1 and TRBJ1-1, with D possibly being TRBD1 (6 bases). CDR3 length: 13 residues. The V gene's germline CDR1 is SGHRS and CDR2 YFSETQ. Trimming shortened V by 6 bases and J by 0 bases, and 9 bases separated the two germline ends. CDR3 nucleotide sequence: TGCGCCAGCACTCGGGACATGAACACTGAAGCTTTCTTT. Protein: CASTRDMNTEAFF.

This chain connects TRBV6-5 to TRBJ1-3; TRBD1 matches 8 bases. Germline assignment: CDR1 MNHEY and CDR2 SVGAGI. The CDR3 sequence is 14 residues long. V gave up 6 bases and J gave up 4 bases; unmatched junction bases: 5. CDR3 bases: TGTGCCAGCAGCATCGGACAGGGAGGAAACACCATATATTTT. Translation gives CASSIGQGGNTIYF.

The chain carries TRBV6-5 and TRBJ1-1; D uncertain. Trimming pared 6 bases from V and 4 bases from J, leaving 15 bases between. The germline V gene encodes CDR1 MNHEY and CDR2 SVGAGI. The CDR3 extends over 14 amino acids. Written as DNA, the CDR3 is TGTGCCAGCAGCGCCAGAGACGGGATCACTGAAGCTTTCTTT. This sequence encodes CASSARDGITEAFF.

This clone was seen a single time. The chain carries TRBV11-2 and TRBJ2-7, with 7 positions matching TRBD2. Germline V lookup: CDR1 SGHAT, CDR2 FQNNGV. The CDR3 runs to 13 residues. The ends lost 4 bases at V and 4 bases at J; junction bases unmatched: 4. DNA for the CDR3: TGTGCCAGCAGCTGGGGACTAAAGTACGAGCAGTACTTC. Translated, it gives CASSWGLKYEQYF.

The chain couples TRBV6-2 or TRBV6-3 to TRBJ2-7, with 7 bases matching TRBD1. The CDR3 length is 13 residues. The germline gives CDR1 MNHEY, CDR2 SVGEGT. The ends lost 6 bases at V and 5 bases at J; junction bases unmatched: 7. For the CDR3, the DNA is TGTGCCAGCAGCCTCGACAGGGTTGACGAGCAGTACTTC. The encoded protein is CASSLDRVDEQYF.

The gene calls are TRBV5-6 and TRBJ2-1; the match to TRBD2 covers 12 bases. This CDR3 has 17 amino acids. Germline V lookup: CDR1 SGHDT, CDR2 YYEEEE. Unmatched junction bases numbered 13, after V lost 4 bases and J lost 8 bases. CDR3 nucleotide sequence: TGTGCCAGCAGCGAGAGAGTGCTAGCGGGAGGGCTGGATGAGCAGTTCTTC. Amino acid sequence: CASSERVLAGGLDEQFF.

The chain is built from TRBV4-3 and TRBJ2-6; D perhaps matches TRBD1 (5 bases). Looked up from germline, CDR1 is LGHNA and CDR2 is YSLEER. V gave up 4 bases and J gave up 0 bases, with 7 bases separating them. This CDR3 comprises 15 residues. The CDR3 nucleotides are TGCGCCAGCAGCCCAGGGTCCTCTGGGGCCAACGTCCTGACTTTC. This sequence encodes CASSPGSSGANVLTF.

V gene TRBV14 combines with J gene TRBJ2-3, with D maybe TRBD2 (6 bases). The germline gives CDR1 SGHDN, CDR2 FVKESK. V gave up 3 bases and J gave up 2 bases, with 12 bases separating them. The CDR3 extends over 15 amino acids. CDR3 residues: CASSQGLFDTDTQYF. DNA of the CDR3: TGTGCCAGCAGCCAGGGACTGTTCGACACAGATACGCAGTATTTT.

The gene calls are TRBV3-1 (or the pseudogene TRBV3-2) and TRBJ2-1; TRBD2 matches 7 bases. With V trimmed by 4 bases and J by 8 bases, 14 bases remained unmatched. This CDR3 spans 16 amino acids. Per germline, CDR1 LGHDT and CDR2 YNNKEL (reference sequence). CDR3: CASSPDEGLHFYEQFF. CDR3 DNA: TGTGCCAGCAGCCCCGATGAGGGACTACATTTCTATGAGCAGTTCTTC.

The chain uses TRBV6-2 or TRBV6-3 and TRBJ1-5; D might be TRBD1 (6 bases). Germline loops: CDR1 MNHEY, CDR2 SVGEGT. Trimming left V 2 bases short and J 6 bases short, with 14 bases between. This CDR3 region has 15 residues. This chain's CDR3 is CASSYGGGGSQPQHF. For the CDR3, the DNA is TGTGCCAGCAGTTACGGGGGGGGCGGGTCTCAGCCCCAGCATTTT.

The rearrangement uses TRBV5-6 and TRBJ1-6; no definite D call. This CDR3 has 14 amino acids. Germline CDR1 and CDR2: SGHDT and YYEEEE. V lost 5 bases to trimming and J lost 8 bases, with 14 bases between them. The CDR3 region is CASSPAREDSPLHF. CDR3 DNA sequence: TGTGCCAGCAGTCCCGCTAGGGAGGATTCACCCCTCCACTTT.